This note documents a single T cell receptor (beta chain) sequence. Antigen specificity is unknown. TCRdb's table, derived via immunoSEQ multiplex PCR, lists solely in-frame clones and lacks some. The table shows tens of thousands of clones, with more than 75% occurring only once. CDR1 is SGDLS, CDR2 YYNGEE, per germline. The CDR3 loop spans 18 amino acids. J gave up 2 bases and V 0 bases, and 11 bases lay outside the gene matches. The sample is drawn from a study of T cells after posttransplantation cyclophosphamide. General observations from the study: After PTCy, TRB diversity resembled that of CNI/methotrexate controls. Blood and skin or GI T cell repertoires showed limited TRB overlap. Donor CD8+ memory clones often dominated recipient blood repertoires at later times.

The receptor comes from a woman aged 60-75 years with a blood cancer, CMV-positive, and with a related stem cell donor. Material for sequencing was PBMCs. This chain joins TRBV9 and TRBJ2-3; TRBD2 matches at 8 bases. The CDR3 DNA sequence: TGTGCCAGCAGCGTAGCCCCCGCAGTAGCGGGGTACACAGATACGCAGTATTTT. It translates to CASSVAPAVAGYTDTQYF. Full variable domain (rest looked up from reference TRBV9 and TRBJ2-3): DSGVTQTPKHLITATGQRVTLRCSPRSGDLSVYWYQQSLDQGLQFLIQYYNGEERAKGNILERFSAQQFPDLHSELNLSSLELGDSALYFCASSVAPAVAGYTDTQYFGPGTRLTVL.